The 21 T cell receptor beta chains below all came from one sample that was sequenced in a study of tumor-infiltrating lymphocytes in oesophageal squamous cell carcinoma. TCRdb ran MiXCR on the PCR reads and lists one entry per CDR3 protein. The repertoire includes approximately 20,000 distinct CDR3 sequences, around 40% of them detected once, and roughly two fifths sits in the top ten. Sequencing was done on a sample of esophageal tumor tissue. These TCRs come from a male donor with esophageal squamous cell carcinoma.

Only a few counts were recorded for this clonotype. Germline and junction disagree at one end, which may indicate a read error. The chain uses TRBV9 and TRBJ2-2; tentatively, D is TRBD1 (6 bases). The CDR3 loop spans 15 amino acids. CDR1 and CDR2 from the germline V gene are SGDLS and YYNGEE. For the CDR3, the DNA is TGTGCCAGCAGCGTAGCAGGACAGAACAACGGGGAGCTGTTTTTT. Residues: CASSVAGQNNGELFF.

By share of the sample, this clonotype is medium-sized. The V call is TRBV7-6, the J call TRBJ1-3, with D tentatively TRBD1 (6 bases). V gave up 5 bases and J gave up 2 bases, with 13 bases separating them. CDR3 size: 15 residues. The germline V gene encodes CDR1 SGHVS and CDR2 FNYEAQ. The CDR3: CASSQGPGTGNTIYF. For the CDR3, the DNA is TGTGCCAGCAGCCAGGGGCCAGGGACTGGAAACACCATATATTTT.

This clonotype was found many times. In DNA form, the CDR3 reads TGTGCCATCAGTGAGTCCGGGGTGGAGACCCAGTACTTC. Its protein product is CAISESGVETQYF. The chain joins TRBV10-3 to TRBJ2-5; possibly TRBD2 for D (5 bases). Trimming took off 0 bases at V and 5 bases at J, with 7 bases between the two ends. CDR1 is ENHRY, CDR2 SYGVKD, per germline. The CDR3 consists of 13 residues.

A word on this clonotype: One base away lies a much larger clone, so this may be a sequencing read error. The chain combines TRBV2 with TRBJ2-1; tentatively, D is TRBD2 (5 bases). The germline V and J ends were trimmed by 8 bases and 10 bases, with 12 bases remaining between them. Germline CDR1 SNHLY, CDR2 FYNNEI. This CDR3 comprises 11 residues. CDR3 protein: CASGRAYEQFF. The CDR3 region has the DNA TGTGCCAGCGGGCGGGCCTACGAGCAGTTCTTC.

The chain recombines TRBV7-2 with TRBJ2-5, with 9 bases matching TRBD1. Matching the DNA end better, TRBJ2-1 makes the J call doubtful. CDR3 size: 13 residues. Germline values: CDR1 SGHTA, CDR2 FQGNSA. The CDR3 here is CASKVTGGNEQFF. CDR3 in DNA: TGTGCCAGCAAGGTGACAGGGGGCAATGAGCAGTTCTTC.

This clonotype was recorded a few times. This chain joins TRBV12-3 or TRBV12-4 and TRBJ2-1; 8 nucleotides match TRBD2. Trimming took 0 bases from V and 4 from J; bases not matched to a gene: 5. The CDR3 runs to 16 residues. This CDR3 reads CASSLAIAGRYNEQFF. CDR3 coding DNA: TGTGCCAGCAGTTTAGCTATAGCGGGGAGGTACAATGAGCAGTTCTTC.

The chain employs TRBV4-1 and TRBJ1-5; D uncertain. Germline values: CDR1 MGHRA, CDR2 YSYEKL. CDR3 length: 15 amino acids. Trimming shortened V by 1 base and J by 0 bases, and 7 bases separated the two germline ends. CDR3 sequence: CASSQVVDSNQPQHF. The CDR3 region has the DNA TGCGCCAGCAGCCAAGTAGTTGATAGCAATCAGCCCCAGCATTTT.

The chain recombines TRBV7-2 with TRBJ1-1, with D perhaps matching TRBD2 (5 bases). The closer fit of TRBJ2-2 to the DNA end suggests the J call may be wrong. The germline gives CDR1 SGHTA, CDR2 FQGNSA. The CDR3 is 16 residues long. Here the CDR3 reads CASSHLKGANTGELFF. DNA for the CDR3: TGTGCCAGCAGCCACCTTAAGGGAGCTAACACCGGGGAGCTGTTTTTT.

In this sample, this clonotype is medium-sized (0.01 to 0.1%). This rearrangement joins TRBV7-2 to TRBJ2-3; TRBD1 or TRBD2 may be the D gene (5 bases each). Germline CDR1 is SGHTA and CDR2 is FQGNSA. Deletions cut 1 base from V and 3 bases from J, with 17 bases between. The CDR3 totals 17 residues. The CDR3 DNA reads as TGTGCCAGCAGCTTAGTTTACCCGGGACCCGTGACAGATACGCAGTATTTT. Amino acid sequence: CASSLVYPGPVTDTQYF.

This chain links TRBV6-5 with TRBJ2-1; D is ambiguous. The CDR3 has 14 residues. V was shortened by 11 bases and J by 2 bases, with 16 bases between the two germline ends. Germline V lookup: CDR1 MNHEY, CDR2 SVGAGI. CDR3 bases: TGTGCCCTTAGTACCTCTAGGCCCTACAATGAGCAGTTCTTC. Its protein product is CALSTSRPYNEQFF.

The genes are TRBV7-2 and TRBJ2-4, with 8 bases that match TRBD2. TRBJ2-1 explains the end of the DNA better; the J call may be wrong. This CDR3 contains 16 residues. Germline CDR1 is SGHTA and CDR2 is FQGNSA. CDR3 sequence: CASSLVGGRTYNEQFF. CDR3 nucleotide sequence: TGTGCCAGCAGCTTAGTAGGCGGGAGGACCTACAATGAGCAGTTCTTC.

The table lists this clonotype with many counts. DNA for the CDR3: TGCGCCAGCAGCTTGGGGACAGGTATGGGCGATGAGCAGTTCTTC. As protein: CASSLGTGMGDEQFF. J is TRBJ2-1 and V is TRBV5-1, with 7 positions matching TRBD1. V trimming: 0 bases; J trimming: 8 bases; junction bases outside the gene matches: 8. CDR1 is SGHRS and CDR2 is YFSETQ in the germline V gene. The CDR3 length is 15 residues.

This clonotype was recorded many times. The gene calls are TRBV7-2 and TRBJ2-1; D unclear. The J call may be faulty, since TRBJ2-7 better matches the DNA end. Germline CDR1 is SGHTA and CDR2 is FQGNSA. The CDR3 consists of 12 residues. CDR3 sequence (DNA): TGTGCCAGCAGCTTAGTTAGGTACGAGCAGTACTTC. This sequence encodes CASSLVRYEQYF.

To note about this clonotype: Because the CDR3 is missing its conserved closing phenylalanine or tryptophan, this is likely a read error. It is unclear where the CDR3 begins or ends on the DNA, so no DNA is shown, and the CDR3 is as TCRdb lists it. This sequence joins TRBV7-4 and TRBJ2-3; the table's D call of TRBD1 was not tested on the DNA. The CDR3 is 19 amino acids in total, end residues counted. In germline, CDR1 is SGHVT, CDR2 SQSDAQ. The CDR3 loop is CASSLSGLTHPYNEQFFGP.

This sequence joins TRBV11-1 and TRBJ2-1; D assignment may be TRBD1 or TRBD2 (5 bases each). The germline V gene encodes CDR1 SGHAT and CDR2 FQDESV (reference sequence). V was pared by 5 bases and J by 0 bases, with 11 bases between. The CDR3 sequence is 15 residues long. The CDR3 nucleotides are TGTGCCAGCAGCCCGAGAGGGGACTCCTACAATGAGCAGTTCTTC. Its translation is CASSPRGDSYNEQFF. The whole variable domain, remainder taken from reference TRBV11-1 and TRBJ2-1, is EAEVAQSPRYKITEKSQAVAFWCDPISGHATLYWYRQILGQGPELLVQFQDESVVDDSQLPKDRFSAERLKGVDSTLKIQPAELGDSAMYLCASSPRGDSYNEQFFGPGTRLTVL.

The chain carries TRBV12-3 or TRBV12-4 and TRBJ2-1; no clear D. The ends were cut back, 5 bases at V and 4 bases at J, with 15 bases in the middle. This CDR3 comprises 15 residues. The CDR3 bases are TGTGCCAGCAGTCCCGACCAAGTGAGATACAATGAGCAGTTCTTC. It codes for CASSPDQVRYNEQFF.

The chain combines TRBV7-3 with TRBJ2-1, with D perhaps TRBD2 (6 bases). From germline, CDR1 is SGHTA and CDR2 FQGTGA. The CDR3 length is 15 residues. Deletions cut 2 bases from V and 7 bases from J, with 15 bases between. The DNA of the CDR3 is TGTGCCAGCAGCTTATATTCGGGAGAAGGGAATGAGCAGTTCTTC. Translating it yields CASSLYSGEGNEQFF.

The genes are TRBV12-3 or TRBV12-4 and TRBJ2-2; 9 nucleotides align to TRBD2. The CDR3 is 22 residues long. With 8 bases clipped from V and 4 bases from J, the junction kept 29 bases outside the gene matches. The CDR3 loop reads CASFSFRSGGRVAGVPTGELFF. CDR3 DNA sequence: TGTGCCAGCTTCAGTTTCCGTAGCGGGGGCAGGGTAGCGGGAGTTCCCACCGGGGAGCTGTTTTTT.

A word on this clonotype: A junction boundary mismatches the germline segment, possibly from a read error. CDR3 DNA: TGTGCCATCAGTTTGGGTGGGGCCTACGAGCAGTACTTC. Encoded protein: CAISLGGAYEQYF. The chain has TRBV6-6 and TRBJ2-7; D uncertain. The CDR3 length is 13 residues. The germline CDR1 and CDR2 sequences are MNHNY and SVGAGI (reference sequence).

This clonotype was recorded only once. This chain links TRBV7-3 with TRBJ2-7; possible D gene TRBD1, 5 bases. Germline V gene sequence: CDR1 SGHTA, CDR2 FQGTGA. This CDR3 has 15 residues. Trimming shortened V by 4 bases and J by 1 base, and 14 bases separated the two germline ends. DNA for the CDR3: TGTGCCAGCAGCTCGCCCCGGACACGTTCCTACGAGCAGTACTTC. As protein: CASSSPRTRSYEQYF.

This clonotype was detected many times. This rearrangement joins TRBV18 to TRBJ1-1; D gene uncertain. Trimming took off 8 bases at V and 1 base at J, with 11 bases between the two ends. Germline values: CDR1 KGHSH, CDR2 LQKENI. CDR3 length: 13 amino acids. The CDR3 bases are TGTGCCAGCGTTTTCGCAGCGAACACTGAAGCTTTCTTT. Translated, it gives CASVFAANTEAFF.